This TCR beta chain was sequenced during a study of T cells in Graves' hyperthyroidism and ophthalmopathy. Researchers amplified the TCR beta CDR3 regions from RNA transcripts. Initially, a first-round RT-PCR of the TCR CDR3 employed the HTBI primer set. One entry per CDR3 protein results from TCRdb running MiXCR on the multiplex PCR reads. This sample carries under 800,000 distinct CDR3 sequences, 13% to 15% of them seen once, and the ten largest clones take about a tenth. This clonotype was observed at least ten times. Germline trimming cut 0 bases from V and 7 bases from J; bases unmatched to any gene: 7. Germline loops: CDR1 SGHAT, CDR2 FQNNGV. The CDR3 sequence is 15 residues long. Hyperthyroidism was newly diagnosed in patients aged 18 to 65 (duration under 2 months).

The receptor was isolated from a young woman with Graves' hyperthyroidism. What was sequenced was blood. V and J are TRBV11-2 and TRBJ2-5, with 8 bases identical to TRBD2. Here the CDR3 DNA reads TGTGCCAGCAGCTTAGAGGGCGGGAGGAGGCGGACCCAGTACTTC. This encodes CASSLEGGRRRTQYF.